The rows below give T cell receptor beta chains drawn from one sample of a study of T cells in Graves' hyperthyroidism and ophthalmopathy. MiXCR, applied by TCRdb to the multiplex PCR reads, yields one record per CDR3 protein. The table has some 300,000 distinct CDR3 sequences, approximately 14% seen once. The specimen was blood. These receptor sequences come from a woman aged 35 to 49 with Graves' hyperthyroidism. Each CDR3 is given with its conserved first and last residue. D genes are given only for firm matches. Expanded clones get a size class; other rows say once, few or many, or leave the size out.

j_gene: TRBJ2-1
d_gene: .
v_gene: TRBV28
abundance: many
CDR3nt: TGTGCCAGCACCCCGCCGGAGTACAATGAGCAGTTCTTC
CDR3aa: CASTPPEYNEQFF

j_gene: TRBJ2-5
d_gene: TRBD2
v_gene: TRBV20-1
abundance: many
CDR3nt: TGCAGTGCTAGCTTTAGCGGGAGGGCTTATCAAGAGACCCAGTACTTC
CDR3aa: CSASFSGRAYQETQYF

j_gene: TRBJ1-1
d_gene: TRBD1
v_gene: TRBV19
abundance: few
CDR3nt: TGTGCCAGTAGTCGTGGACAGGTCCGAGGTGGAGACACTGAAGCTTTCTTT
CDR3aa: CASSRGQVRGGDTEAFF

j_gene: TRBJ1-5
d_gene: .
v_gene: TRBV20-1
abundance: few
CDR3nt: TGCAGTGCCACGGACGGTAAAGGCAATCAGCCCCAGCATTTT
CDR3aa: CSATDGKGNQPQHF

j_gene: TRBJ2-3
d_gene: TRBD2
v_gene: TRBV15
abundance: many
CDR3nt: TGTGCCACCAGCAGAGAAACTAGCGGGAGGGGTGAAGATACGCAGTATTTT
CDR3aa: CATSRETSGRGEDTQYF

j_gene: TRBJ2-4
d_gene: .
v_gene: TRBV7-9
abundance: .
CDR3nt: TGTGCCAGCAGCTCCGCCAAAACCAAAAACATTCAGTACTTC
CDR3aa: CASSSAKTKNIQYF

j_gene: TRBJ1-5
d_gene: .
v_gene: TRBV2
abundance: many
CDR3nt: TGTGCCAGCAGTGATTTAGGGGGGTACGGCCAGCCCCAGCATTTT
CDR3aa: CASSDLGGYGQPQHF

j_gene: TRBJ2-1
d_gene: TRBD2
v_gene: TRBV7-2
abundance: few
CDR3nt: TGTGCCAGCAGCCGATGGAATAGCGGGAGGGCCTTAGGCAATGAGCAGTTCTTC
CDR3aa: CASSRWNSGRALGNEQFF

j_gene: TRBJ1-1
d_gene: .
v_gene: TRBV18
abundance: few
CDR3nt: TGTGCCAGCTCACCAAGCGCTGGCAACACTGAAGCTTTCTTT
CDR3aa: CASSPSAGNTEAFF

j_gene: TRBJ2-3
d_gene: TRBD2
v_gene: TRBV5-5
abundance: many
CDR3nt: TGTGCCAGCAGCTTGAAGTTTAGCGGGAGAGGGAGCACAGATACGCAGTATTTT
CDR3aa: CASSLKFSGRGSTDTQYF

j_gene: TRBJ1-1
d_gene: .
v_gene: TRBV7-2
abundance: many
CDR3nt: TGTGCCAGCAGCTTACAGGGCTTCGGCACTGAAGCTTTCTTT
CDR3aa: CASSLQGFGTEAFF

j_gene: TRBJ1-3
d_gene: TRBD1
v_gene: TRBV6-1
abundance: many
CDR3nt: TGTGCCAGCAGAGATCAGGGGGATCCTGGAAACACCATATATTTT
CDR3aa: CASRDQGDPGNTIYF

j_gene: TRBJ2-6
d_gene: .
v_gene: TRBV6-2/TRBV6-3
abundance: once
CDR3nt: TGTGCCAGCACCTCCTTTACTGGGGCCAACGTCCTGACTTTC
CDR3aa: CASTSFTGANVLTF

j_gene: TRBJ2-3
d_gene: TRBD2
v_gene: TRBV11-3
abundance: many
CDR3nt: TGTGCCAGCAGCCCAGGACTAGCGGGAAGTACGCAGTATTTT
CDR3aa: CASSPGLAGSTQYF

j_gene: TRBJ1-1
d_gene: .
v_gene: TRBV12-3/TRBV12-4
abundance: many
CDR3nt: TGTGCCAGCAACCTAAGGGAGGGGGGATCGTCAGCTTTCTTT
CDR3aa: CASNLREGGSSAFF

j_gene: TRBJ2-1
d_gene: TRBD2
v_gene: TRBV5-1
abundance: many
CDR3nt: TGCGCCAGCAGCCGTGTGGTAGCGGGATCCTACAATGAGCAGTTCTTC
CDR3aa: CASSRVVAGSYNEQFF

j_gene: TRBJ2-7
d_gene: .
v_gene: TRBV30
abundance: many
CDR3nt: TGTGCCTGGAGAGTACGGGGAACCTACGAGCAGTACTTC
CDR3aa: CAWRVRGTYEQYF

j_gene: TRBJ2-1
d_gene: TRBD2
v_gene: TRBV19
abundance: many
CDR3nt: TGTGCCAGTAGGGTTAAGGCGACTAGCGGGAGGTCCTACAATGAGCAGTTCTTC
CDR3aa: CASRVKATSGRSYNEQFF

j_gene: TRBJ1-3
d_gene: .
v_gene: TRBV20-1
abundance: many
CDR3nt: TGCAGTGCTACAGGGCTCTCTGGAAACACCATATATTTT
CDR3aa: CSATGLSGNTIYF

j_gene: TRBJ1-1
d_gene: .
v_gene: TRBV15
abundance: few
CDR3nt: TGTGCCACCAGCAAGGGCCCCGCAGGGAGCACTGAAGCTTTCTTT
CDR3aa: CATSKGPAGSTEAFF

j_gene: TRBJ1-2
d_gene: .
v_gene: TRBV4-1
abundance: many
CDR3nt: TGCGCCAGCAGCCAAGAAGGGATCGGATACTATGGCTACACCTTC
CDR3aa: CASSQEGIGYYGYTF

j_gene: TRBJ2-3
d_gene: TRBD2
v_gene: TRBV2
abundance: many
CDR3nt: TGTGCCAGCAGTGAGGGAGCGGGAAGCACAGATACGCAGTATTTT
CDR3aa: CASSEGAGSTDTQYF

j_gene: TRBJ1-1
d_gene: .
v_gene: TRBV6-1
abundance: many
CDR3nt: TGTGCCACTATCCTATGGGGGCGATACACTGAAGCTTTCTTT
CDR3aa: CATILWGRYTEAFF

j_gene: TRBJ2-3
d_gene: .
v_gene: TRBV6-1
abundance: many
CDR3nt: TGTGCCAGCAGTCTGAGCGCAGCGGGACAGCAATTCACAGATACGCAGTATTTT
CDR3aa: CASSLSAAGQQFTDTQYF

j_gene: TRBJ1-3
d_gene: TRBD1
v_gene: TRBV2
abundance: many
CDR3nt: TGTGCCAGCAGGGCAGGGGGCGCCGGTGGAAACACCATATATTTT
CDR3aa: CASRAGGAGGNTIYF

j_gene: TRBJ2-7
d_gene: .
v_gene: TRBV2
abundance: many
CDR3nt: TGTGCCAGCAGTGTTACAGGGCCCGAGCAGTACTTC
CDR3aa: CASSVTGPEQYF

j_gene: TRBJ2-1
d_gene: .
v_gene: TRBV2
abundance: many
CDR3nt: TGTGCCAGCAGTGTTGGGACTTCGAATGAGCAGTTCTTC
CDR3aa: CASSVGTSNEQFF

j_gene: TRBJ1-1
d_gene: .
v_gene: TRBV9
abundance: many
CDR3nt: TGTGCCAGCAGCGTAGAATGGGTGAACACTGAAGCTTTCTTT
CDR3aa: CASSVEWVNTEAFF

j_gene: TRBJ2-2
d_gene: .
v_gene: TRBV7-6
abundance: many
CDR3nt: TGTGCCAGCAGCTCAAAGAGAGATCAGGGGACCGGGGAGCTGTTTTTT
CDR3aa: CASSSKRDQGTGELFF

j_gene: TRBJ1-2
d_gene: .
v_gene: TRBV3-1
abundance: .
CDR3nt: TGTGCCAGCAGCCAAGATATAGGCCACCGGAACTATGGCTACACCTTC
CDR3aa: CASSQDIGHRNYGYTF

j_gene: TRBJ1-1
d_gene: .
v_gene: TRBV12-3/TRBV12-4
abundance: many
CDR3nt: TGTGCCAGCAGTCTCTACGGGCATTCGAACACTGAAGCTTTCTTT
CDR3aa: CASSLYGHSNTEAFF

j_gene: TRBJ1-1
d_gene: .
v_gene: TRBV11-2
abundance: once
CDR3nt: TGTGCCAGCAGCTTAGTCCAGGGATTCACTGAAGCTTTCTTT
CDR3aa: CASSLVQGFTEAFF

j_gene: TRBJ2-5
d_gene: .
v_gene: TRBV29-1
abundance: many
CDR3nt: TGCAGCGGGACGCTAGAAATCAAAGAGACCCAGTACTTC
CDR3aa: CSGTLEIKETQYF

j_gene: TRBJ2-7
d_gene: TRBD2
v_gene: TRBV29-1
abundance: many
CDR3nt: TGCAGCGTTTACATGAGCGGGAGTCTGGGGGAGCAGTACTTC
CDR3aa: CSVYMSGSLGEQYF

j_gene: TRBJ1-2
d_gene: .
v_gene: TRBV28
abundance: many
CDR3nt: TGTGCCAGCAGTTCACAGGGTCGAAACTATGGCTACACCTTC
CDR3aa: CASSSQGRNYGYTF

j_gene: TRBJ2-2
d_gene: .
v_gene: TRBV5-1
abundance: many
CDR3nt: TGCGCCAGCAGCTTTGGCACGTTCGCGAACACCGGGGAGCTGTTTTTT
CDR3aa: CASSFGTFANTGELFF

j_gene: TRBJ2-1
d_gene: .
v_gene: TRBV5-1
abundance: few
CDR3nt: TGCGCCAGCAGCTCCACTAGTGGCGATGAGCAGTTCTTC
CDR3aa: CASSSTSGDEQFF

j_gene: TRBJ2-7
d_gene: TRBD2
v_gene: TRBV19
abundance: .
CDR3nt: TGTGCCAGTAGTATGGGACTAGCGGTCTATTACGAGCAGTACTTC
CDR3aa: CASSMGLAVYYEQYF

j_gene: TRBJ2-4
d_gene: TRBD2
v_gene: TRBV3-1
abundance: many
CDR3nt: TGTGCCAGCAGCCCAGGACTAGGGGACGGCGGGGTTCAGTACTTC
CDR3aa: CASSPGLGDGGVQYF

j_gene: TRBJ2-3
d_gene: .
v_gene: TRBV25-1
abundance: once
CDR3nt: TGTGCCAGCAGTGACATCCAACGGAGCACAGATACGCAGTATTTT
CDR3aa: CASSDIQRSTDTQYF